A single T cell receptor beta chain is shown here with its context. These data belong to a study of blood T cell repertoires in COVID-19. V lost 0 bases and J lost 6; bases outside the gene matches: 19. Germline CDR1 is KGHSH and CDR2 is LQKENI. The CDR3 sequence is 21 residues long. The assay was immunoSEQ multiplex PCR, and TCRdb's table has in-frame clones only and misses some. The table shows some 64,000 clones, with around 77% occurring only once. This rearrangement joins TRBV18 to TRBJ2-2, with 10 bases aligning to TRBD2. The TCR originated in a man aged 80 or over with active or convalescent COVID-19. The specimen was peripheral blood. The CDR3 sequence: CASSPPFPGASSGRIPGELFF. CDR3 nucleotides: TGTGCCAGCTCACCACCTTTTCCAGGGGCCTCTAGCGGGAGAATCCCCGGGGAGCTGTTTTTT.